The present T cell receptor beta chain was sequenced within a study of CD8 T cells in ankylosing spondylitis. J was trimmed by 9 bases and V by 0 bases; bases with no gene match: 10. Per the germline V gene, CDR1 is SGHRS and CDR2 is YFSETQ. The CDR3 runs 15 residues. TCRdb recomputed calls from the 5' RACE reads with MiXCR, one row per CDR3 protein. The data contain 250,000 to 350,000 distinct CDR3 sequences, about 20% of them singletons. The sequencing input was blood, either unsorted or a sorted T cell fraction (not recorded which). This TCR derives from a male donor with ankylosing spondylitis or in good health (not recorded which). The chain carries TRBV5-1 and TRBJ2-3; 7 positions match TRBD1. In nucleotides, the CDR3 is TGCGCCAGCAGCTTGGGGCTTTACCAGGGGGAAACGCAGTATTTT. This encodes CASSLGLYQGETQYF.